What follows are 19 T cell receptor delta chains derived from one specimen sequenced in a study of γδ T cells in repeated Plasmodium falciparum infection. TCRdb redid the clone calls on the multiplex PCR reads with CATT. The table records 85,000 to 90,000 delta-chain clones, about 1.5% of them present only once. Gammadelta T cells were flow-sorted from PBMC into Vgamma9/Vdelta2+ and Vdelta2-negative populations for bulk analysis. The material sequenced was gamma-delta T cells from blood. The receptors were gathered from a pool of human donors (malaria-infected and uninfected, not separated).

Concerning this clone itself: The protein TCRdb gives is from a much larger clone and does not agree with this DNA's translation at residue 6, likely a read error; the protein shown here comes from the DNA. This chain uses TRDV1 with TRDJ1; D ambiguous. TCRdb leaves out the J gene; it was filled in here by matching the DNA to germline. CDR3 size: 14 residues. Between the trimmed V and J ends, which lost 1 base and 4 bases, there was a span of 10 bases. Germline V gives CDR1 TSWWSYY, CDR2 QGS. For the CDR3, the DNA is TGTGCTCTTGGGGAACCCCCTATGGTCGATAAACTCATCTTT. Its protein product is CALGEPPMVDKLIF.

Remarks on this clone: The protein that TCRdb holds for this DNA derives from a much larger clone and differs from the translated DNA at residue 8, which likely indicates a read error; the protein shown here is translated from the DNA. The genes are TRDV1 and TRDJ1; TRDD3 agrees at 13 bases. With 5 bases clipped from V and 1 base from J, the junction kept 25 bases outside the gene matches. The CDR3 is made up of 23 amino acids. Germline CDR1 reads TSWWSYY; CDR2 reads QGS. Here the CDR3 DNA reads TGTGCTCTTGGGCTACCTTCCTGCACCTTACTGGGGGATACGCGCATCTTCACCGATAAACTCATCTTT. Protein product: CALGLPSCTLLGDTRIFTDKLIF.

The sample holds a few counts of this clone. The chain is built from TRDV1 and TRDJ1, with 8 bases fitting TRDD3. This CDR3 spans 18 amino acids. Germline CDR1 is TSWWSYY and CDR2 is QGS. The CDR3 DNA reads TGTTCCGGGGGGCGTGAGGGATACGCGTTTTTTAACACCGATAAACTCATCTTT. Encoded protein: CSGGREGYAFFNTDKLIF.

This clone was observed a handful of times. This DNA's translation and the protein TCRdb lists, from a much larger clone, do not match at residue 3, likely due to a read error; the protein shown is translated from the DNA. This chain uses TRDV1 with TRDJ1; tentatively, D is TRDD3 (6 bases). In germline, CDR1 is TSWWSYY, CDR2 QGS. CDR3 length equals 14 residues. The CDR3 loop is CAHGGAGYTDKLIF. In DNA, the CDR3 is TGTGCTCATGGGGGTGCCGGGTACACCGATAAACTCATCTTT.

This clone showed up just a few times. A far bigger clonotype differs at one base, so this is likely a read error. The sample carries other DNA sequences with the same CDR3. The CDR3 loop reads CASTWSPYRRETDKLIF. The CDR3 DNA follows: TGTGCCTCTACCTGGTCCCCTTATCGTAGGGAGACCGATAAACTCATCTTT. This chain links TRDV3 with TRDJ1; D ambiguous. The germline V gene encodes CDR1 TVYSNPD and CDR2 GDNSRS (reference sequence). The CDR3 length is 17 residues. V was cut by 4 bases and J by 2 bases, with 26 bases left in between.

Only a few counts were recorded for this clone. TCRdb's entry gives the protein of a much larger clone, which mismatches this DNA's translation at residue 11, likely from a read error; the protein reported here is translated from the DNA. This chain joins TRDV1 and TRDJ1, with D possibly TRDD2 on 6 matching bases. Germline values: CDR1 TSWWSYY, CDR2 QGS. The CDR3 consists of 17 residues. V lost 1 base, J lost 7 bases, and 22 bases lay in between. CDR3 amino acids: CALGEPLSSWTGRKLIF. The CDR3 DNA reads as TGTGCTCTTGGGGAACCCTTATCTTCCTGGACAGGACGTAAACTCATCTTT.

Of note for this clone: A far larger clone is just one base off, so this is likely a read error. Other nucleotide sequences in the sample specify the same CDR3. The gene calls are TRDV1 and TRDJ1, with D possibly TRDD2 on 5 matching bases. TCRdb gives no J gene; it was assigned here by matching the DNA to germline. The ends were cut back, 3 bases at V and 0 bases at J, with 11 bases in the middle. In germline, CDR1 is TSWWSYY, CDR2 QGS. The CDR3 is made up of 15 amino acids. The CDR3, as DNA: TGTGCTCTTGGGGACAGACCCTTCTACACCGATAAACTCATCTTT. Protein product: CALGDRPFYTDKLIF.

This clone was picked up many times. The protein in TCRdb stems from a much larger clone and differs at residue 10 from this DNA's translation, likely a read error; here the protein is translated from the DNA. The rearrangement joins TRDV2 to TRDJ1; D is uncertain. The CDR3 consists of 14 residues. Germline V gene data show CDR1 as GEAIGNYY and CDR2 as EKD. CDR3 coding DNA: TGTGCCTGTGACTCCTTACTTAACACCGGTAAACTCATCTTT. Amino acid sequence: CACDSLLNTGKLIF.

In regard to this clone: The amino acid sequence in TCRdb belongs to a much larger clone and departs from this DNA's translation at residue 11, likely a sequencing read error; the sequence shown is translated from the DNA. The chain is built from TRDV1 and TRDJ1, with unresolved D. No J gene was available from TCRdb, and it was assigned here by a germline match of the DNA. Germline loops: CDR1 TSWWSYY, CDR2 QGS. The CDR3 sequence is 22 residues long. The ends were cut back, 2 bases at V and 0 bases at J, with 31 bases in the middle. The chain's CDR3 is CALGEGLYRTEGHLPYTDKLIF. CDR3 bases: TGTGCTCTTGGGGAAGGTCTCTACCGTACTGAGGGTCACCTCCCCTACACCGATAAACTCATCTTT.

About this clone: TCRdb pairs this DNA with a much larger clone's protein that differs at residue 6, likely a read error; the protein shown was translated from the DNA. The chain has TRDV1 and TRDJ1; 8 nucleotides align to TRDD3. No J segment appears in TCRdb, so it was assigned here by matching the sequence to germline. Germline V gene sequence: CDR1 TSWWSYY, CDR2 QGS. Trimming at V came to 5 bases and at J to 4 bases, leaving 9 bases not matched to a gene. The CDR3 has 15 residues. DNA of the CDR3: TGTGCTCTTGGGTTTTGCTGGGGATACAGCGATAAACTCATCTTT. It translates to CALGFCWGYSDKLIF.

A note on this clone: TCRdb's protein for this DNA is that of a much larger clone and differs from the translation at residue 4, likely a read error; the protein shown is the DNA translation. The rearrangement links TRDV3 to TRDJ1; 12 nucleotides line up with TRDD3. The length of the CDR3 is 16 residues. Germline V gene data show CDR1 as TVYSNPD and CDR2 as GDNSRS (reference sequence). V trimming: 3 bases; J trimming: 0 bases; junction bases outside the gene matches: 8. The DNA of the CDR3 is TGTGCCTTCTGGGGGATACGCCCTTGGTACACCGATAAACTCATCTTT. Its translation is CAFWGIRPWYTDKLIF. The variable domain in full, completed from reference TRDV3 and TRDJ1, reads CDKVTQSSPDQTVASGSEVVLLCTYDTVYSNPDLFWYRIRPDYSFQFVFYGDNSRSEGADFTQGRFSVKHILTQKAFHLVISPVRTEDSATYYCAFWGIRPWYTDKLIFGKGTRVTVEP.

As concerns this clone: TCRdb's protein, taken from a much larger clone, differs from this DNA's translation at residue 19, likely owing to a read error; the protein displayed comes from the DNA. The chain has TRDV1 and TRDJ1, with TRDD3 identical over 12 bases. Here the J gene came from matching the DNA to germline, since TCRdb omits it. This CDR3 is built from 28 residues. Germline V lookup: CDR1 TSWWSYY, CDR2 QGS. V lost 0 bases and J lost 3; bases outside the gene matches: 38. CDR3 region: CALGELRPTTYWGIPRNLPNPRADKLIF. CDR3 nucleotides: TGTGCTCTTGGGGAACTAAGGCCTACTACCTACTGGGGGATACCCCGTAATCTGCCAAATCCGAGGGCCGATAAACTCATCTTT.

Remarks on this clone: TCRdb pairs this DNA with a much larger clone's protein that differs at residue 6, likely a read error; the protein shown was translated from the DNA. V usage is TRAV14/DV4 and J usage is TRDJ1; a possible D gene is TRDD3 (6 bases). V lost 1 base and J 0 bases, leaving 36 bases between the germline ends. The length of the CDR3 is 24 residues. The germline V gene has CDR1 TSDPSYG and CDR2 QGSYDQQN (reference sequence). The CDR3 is CAMREALRRPSYWERTHYTDKLIF. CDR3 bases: TGTGCAATGAGAGAGGCCCTTAGGAGGCCGTCGTACTGGGAACGGACACATTACACCGATAAACTCATCTTT.

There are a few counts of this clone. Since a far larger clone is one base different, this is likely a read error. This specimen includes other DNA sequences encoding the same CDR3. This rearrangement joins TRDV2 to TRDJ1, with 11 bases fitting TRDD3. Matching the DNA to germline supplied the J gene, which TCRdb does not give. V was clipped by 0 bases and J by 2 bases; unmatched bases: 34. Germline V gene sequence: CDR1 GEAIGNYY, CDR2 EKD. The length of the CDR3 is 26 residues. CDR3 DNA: TGTGCCTGTGACACCGTAAGGCCTCCTACTGGGCTTGGGGGATACGCGGTGGGTCAGTATACCGATAAACTCATCTTT. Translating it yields CACDTVRPPTGLGGYAVGQYTDKLIF.

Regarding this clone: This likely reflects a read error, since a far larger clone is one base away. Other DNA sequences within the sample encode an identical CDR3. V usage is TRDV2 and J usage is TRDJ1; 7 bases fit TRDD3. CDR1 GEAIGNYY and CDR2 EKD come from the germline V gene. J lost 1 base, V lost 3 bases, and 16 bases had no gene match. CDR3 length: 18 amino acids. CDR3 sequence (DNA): TGTGCCTGTGACCTTGCTGGAGGATACGCATTATTCACCGATAAACTCATCTTT. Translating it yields CACDLAGGYALFTDKLIF.

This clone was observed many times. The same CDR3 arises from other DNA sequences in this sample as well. The CDR3 region has the DNA TGTGCTCTTGGGGTCTACAATCGGGGGATACCAGGTTACACCGATAAACTCATCTTT. Translated, it gives CALGVYNRGIPGYTDKLIF. This sequence joins TRDV1 and TRDJ1; 9 bases align to TRDD3. Germline-derived CDR1 and CDR2 are TSWWSYY and QGS. This CDR3 contains 19 residues. V lost 4 bases to trimming and J lost 0 bases; unmatched junction nucleotides: 15.

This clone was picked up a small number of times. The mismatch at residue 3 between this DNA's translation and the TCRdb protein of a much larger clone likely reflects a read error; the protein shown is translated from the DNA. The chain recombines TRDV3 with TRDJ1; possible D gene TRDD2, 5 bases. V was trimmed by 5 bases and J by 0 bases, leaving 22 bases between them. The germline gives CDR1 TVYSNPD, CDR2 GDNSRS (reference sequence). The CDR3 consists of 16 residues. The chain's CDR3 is CALTPIGPSYTDKLIF. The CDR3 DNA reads TGTGCCCTTACCCCAATCGGACCTTCGTACACCGATAAACTCATCTTT.

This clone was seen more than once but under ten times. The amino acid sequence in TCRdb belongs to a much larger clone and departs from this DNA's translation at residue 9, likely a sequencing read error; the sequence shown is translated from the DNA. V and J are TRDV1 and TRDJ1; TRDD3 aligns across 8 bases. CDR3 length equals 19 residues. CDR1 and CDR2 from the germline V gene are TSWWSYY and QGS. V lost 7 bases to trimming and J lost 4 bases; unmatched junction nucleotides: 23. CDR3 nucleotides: TGTGCTCTTGTATCCCCCATTACGCCCGGGGATACCTGCGGCGATAAACTCATCTTT. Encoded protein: CALVSPITPGDTCGDKLIF.

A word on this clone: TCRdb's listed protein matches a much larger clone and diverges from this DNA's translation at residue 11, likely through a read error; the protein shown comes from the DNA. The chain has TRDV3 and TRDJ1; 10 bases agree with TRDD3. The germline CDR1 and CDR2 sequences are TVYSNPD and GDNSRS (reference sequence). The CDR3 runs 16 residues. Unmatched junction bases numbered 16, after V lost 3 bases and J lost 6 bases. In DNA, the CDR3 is TGTGCCTTGATCCGTCCGACTGGGGGATTTCGGAATAAACTCATCTTT. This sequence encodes CALIRPTGGFRNKLIF. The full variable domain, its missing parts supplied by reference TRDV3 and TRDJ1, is CDKVTQSSPDQTVASGSEVVLLCTYDTVYSNPDLFWYRIRPDYSFQFVFYGDNSRSEGADFTQGRFSVKHILTQKAFHLVISPVRTEDSATYYCALIRPTGGFRNKLIFGKGTRVTVEP.